The entry below describes one TCR beta chain. The CDR3 extends over 14 amino acids. CDR1 LNHDA and CDR2 SQIVND come from the germline V gene (reference sequence). Only in-frame clones appear in the TCRdb table, and some are missing; sequencing was by immunoSEQ multiplex PCR. The table records around 58,000 clones, 82% of them present only once. This record belongs to a study of glioma-infiltrating T cells after dendritic cell vaccination. The J gene is TRBJ1-6, the V gene TRBV19; the D gene is possibly TRBD1 (6 bases). The TCR sequence derives from a human donor with glioblastoma. The input for sequencing was blood, taken before dendritic cell vaccination. Here the CDR3 DNA reads TGTGCAACAAGGGGGAACACTCCAAATTCACCCCTCCACTTT. The encoded protein is CATRGNTPNSPLHF.